These T cell receptor beta chains were read from a single sample in a study of cytomegalovirus exposure and HLA in healthy donors. Generated by immunoSEQ multiplex PCR, the TCRdb table keeps only in-frame clones and is missing some. The sample records about 200,000 clones, roughly 84% being singletons. The sample was PBMCs. These receptors came from a girl between 10 and 17 years old in good health and CMV-seronegative. Each CDR3 is given with its conserved first and last residue. Each record gives: D gene, V gene, J gene, clone size, CDR3 protein, CDR3 DNA. D genes are given only for firm matches. Only some rows state a clone size, as once, few, many or a class for expanded clones.

NA	TRBV9	TRBJ2-3	NA	CASSVVPMDTQYF	TGTGCCAGCAGCGTAGTCCCAATGGATACGCAGTATTTT
NA	TRBV15	TRBJ1-2	once	CATSALDSKENGYTF	TGTGCCACCAGTGCCCTCGACAGTAAAGAAAATGGCTACACCTTC
NA	TRBV28	TRBJ1-1	NA	CASSFGRGRPEAFF	TGTGCCAGCAGTTTTGGTCGAGGGCGCCCTGAAGCTTTCTTT
NA	TRBV7-3	TRBJ1-1	NA	CASSLIRTNTEAFF	TGTGCCAGCAGCTTAATACGGACAAACACTGAAGCTTTCTTT
NA	TRBV9	TRBJ1-2	NA	CASSSPAATGTYGYTF	TGTGCCAGCAGCTCTCCGGCGGCTACAGGGACCTATGGCTACACCTTC
TRBD2	TRBV28	TRBJ2-1	NA	CASSTSGTINEQFF	TGTGCCAGCAGTACCAGCGGGACCATCAATGAGCAGTTCTTC
NA	TRBV29-1	TRBJ2-3	NA	CSALPRGPSTDTQYF	TGCAGCGCCCTACCTCGGGGTCCTAGCACAGATACGCAGTATTTT
TRBD1	TRBV28	TRBJ1-1	NA	CASRRDSVPLGAFF	TGTGCCAGCAGGAGGGACAGCGTACCTCTTGGAGCTTTCTTT
NA	TRBV5-6	TRBJ2-7	NA	CASSPAQVNEQYF	TGTGCCAGCAGCCCCGCACAGGTGAACGAGCAGTACTTC
NA	TRBV2	TRBJ2-1	NA	CASSVNRGGYNEQFF	TGTGCCAGCAGTGTTAACAGGGGAGGTTACAATGAGCAGTTCTTC
NA	TRBV5-6	TRBJ2-2	NA	CASSLRGGGTGELFF	TGTGCCAGCAGCCTGAGGGGGGGAGGCACCGGGGAGCTGTTTTTT
NA	TRBV2	TRBJ1-5	once	CASKGRGNQPQHF	TGTGCCAGCAAGGGGCGCGGAAATCAGCCCCAGCATTTT
TRBD2	TRBV6-5	TRBJ2-3	NA	CATRPSGRGTDTQYF	TGTGCCACCAGACCTAGCGGGAGGGGGACAGATACGCAGTATTTT
TRBD1	TRBV6-5	TRBJ1-2	NA	CASRSTGAGGYTF	TGTGCCAGCAGAAGCACAGGGGCAGGAGGCTACACCTTC
NA	TRBV6-5	TRBJ2-7	NA	CASSYDRARNEQYF	TGTGCCAGCAGTTACGACAGAGCAAGGAACGAGCAGTACTTC
NA	TRBV11-2	TRBJ2-7	few	CASSLVGAWDEQYF	TGTGCCAGCAGCTTAGTGGGGGCCTGGGACGAGCAGTACTTC
NA	TRBV4-2	TRBJ1-4	NA	CASSPRLLREGEKLFF	TGTGCCAGCAGCCCAAGACTGTTAAGGGAGGGTGAAAAACTGTTTTTT
NA	TRBV28	TRBJ1-2	NA	CASRGAWGYTF	TGTGCCAGCAGAGGGGCTTGGGGCTACACCTTC
NA	TRBV19	TRBJ2-1	NA	CASSISEGRNEQFF	TGTGCCAGTAGTATCTCGGAGGGTAGGAATGAGCAGTTCTTC
NA	TRBV7-6	TRBJ2-5	NA	CASSLKTSWAETQYF	TGTGCCAGCAGCTTAAAGACCTCCTGGGCGGAGACCCAGTACTTC
NA	TRBV4-3	TRBJ2-3	NA	CASSQDQGFKTDTQYF	TGCGCCAGCAGCCAAGATCAGGGATTTAAGACAGATACGCAGTATTTT
TRBD1	TRBV30	TRBJ2-7	once	CAWSSSPLFSGTGGYEQYF	TGTGCCTGGAGCTCGTCGCCCCTCTTTTCCGGGACAGGGGGGTACGAGCAGTACTTC
NA	TRBV6-6	TRBJ2-7	few	CASSYGAGRDYEQYF	TGTGCCAGCAGTTACGGGGCGGGACGCGACTACGAGCAGTACTTC
TRBD1	TRBV7-2	TRBJ1-1	NA	CASRPGWGKGAPDTEAFF	TGTGCCAGCAGGCCCGGATGGGGAAAGGGGGCGCCGGACACTGAAGCTTTCTTT
NA	TRBV4-3	TRBJ2-2	NA	CASSPAGPENTGELFF	TGCGCCAGCAGTCCTGCGGGGCCAGAGAACACCGGGGAGCTGTTTTTT
NA	TRBV18	TRBJ1-6	NA	CASSVESGYSPLHF	TGTGCCAGCTCAGTGGAGTCGGGTTATTCACCCCTCCACTTT
TRBD1	TRBV9	TRBJ1-1	NA	CASSAPSEGADTEAFF	TGTGCCAGCAGCGCCCCGTCTGAGGGGGCCGACACTGAAGCTTTCTTT
NA	TRBV5-5	TRBJ2-7	NA	CASSPSYEQYF	TGTGCCAGCAGCCCTAGCTACGAGCAGTACTTC
TRBD1	TRBV5-5	TRBJ1-4	NA	CASSLSTGATNEKLFF	TGTGCCAGCAGCTTGAGTACAGGGGCAACTAATGAAAAACTGTTTTTT
NA	TRBV28	TRBJ2-1	NA	CASSTTRSSYNEQFF	TGTGCCAGCAGTACGACGAGGAGCTCCTACAATGAGCAGTTCTTC
NA	TRBV18	TRBJ2-5	NA	CASSPLDTQETQYF	TGTGCCAGCTCACCACTGGACACTCAAGAGACCCAGTACTTC
NA	TRBV19	TRBJ1-2	NA	CASSIEINYGYTF	TGTGCCAGTAGTATTGAGATTAACTATGGCTACACCTTC
NA	TRBV7-2	TRBJ1-4	NA	CASSLVGTSGEKLFF	TGTGCCAGCAGCTTAGTGGGGACATCAGGTGAAAAACTGTTTTTT
NA	TRBV18	TRBJ2-7	NA	CASSPKATSSYEQYF	TGTGCCAGCTCACCAAAGGCGACAAGCTCCTACGAGCAGTACTTC
NA	TRBV7-9	TRBJ1-4	few	CASSLAGEEKLFF	TGTGCCAGCAGCTTAGCCGGGGAGGAAAAACTGTTTTTT
NA	TRBV5-1	TRBJ2-2	NA	CASRGAATHTGELFF	TGCGCCAGCAGGGGAGCAGCGACGCACACCGGGGAGCTGTTTTTT
NA	TRBV19	TRBJ1-4	once	CASSIYRSNEKLFF	TGTGCCAGTAGTATATACAGGAGTAATGAAAAACTGTTTTTT
NA	TRBV28	TRBJ2-7	NA	CASSFASDLLPEQYF	TGTGCCAGCAGTTTTGCTTCTGACTTGCTACCAGAGCAGTACTTC
NA	TRBV19	TRBJ2-3	NA	CASSPYMGDTSTDTQYF	TGTGCCAGTAGTCCATACATGGGGGACACTAGCACAGATACGCAGTATTTT
NA	TRBV28	TRBJ1-3	once	CASSLLPRVTGNTIYF	TGTGCCAGCAGTTTATTACCCAGGGTAACTGGAAACACCATATATTTT